This TCR beta chain was identified in a study of human T cells and chemical hapten exposure. Study background: The variation in per-sample TCR yields arose mainly from small differences in pooled library volumes.

For the library, individual cDNA molecules each received unique molecular identifiers. Via MiXCR, TCRdb re-called the RACE reads, giving one row per CDR3 protein. This table holds roughly 130,000 distinct CDR3 sequences, approximately 10% found once. Indicated time point: healthy volunteer bleed at 2 weeks. Sequencing started from total RNA isolated from unfractionated whole blood. This clonotype came up many times. The origin of this receptor is a male donor in good health. Some clones in this sample may be carry-over from other donors' samples. The material sequenced was whole blood.

CDR3 protein: CASSLQGINYGYTF. CDR3 coding DNA: TGTGCCAGCAGTTTGCAGGGGATTAACTATGGCTACACCTTC. This rearrangement joins TRBV28 to TRBJ1-2, with TRBD1 as a possible D gene (6 bases). The V gene lost 3 bases and the J gene lost 1 base, with 9 bases spanning the gap. CDR1 is MDHEN, CDR2 SYDVKM, per germline. The CDR3 consists of 14 residues.